What follows describes a single T cell receptor (beta chain). As yet, its antigen is unknown. This entry is derived from a study of T cell responses to AZD1222 COVID-19 vaccine. Study-wide findings and caveats: Just 5 to 7 AZD1222 recipients tested seropositive at baseline.

This CDR3 is 13 amino acids long. V shed 5 bases and J shed 4 bases, with 8 bases lying between them. In germline, CDR1 is SEHNR, CDR2 FQNEAQ (reference sequence). Produced via immunoSEQ multiplex PCR; TCRdb's table is partial and in-frame only. Of under 150,000 clones in the sample, over 85% were seen once. The sequenced sample was peripheral blood, obtained on day 0 of AZD1222 vaccination. This clonotype was obtained from an adult in good health. The chain combines TRBV7-9 with TRBJ2-2; the D gene is possibly TRBD1 (6 bases). As DNA, the CDR3 is TGTGCCAGCAGCCTAGGGGGCACCGGGGAGCTGTTTTTT. It is translated as CASSLGGTGELFF.